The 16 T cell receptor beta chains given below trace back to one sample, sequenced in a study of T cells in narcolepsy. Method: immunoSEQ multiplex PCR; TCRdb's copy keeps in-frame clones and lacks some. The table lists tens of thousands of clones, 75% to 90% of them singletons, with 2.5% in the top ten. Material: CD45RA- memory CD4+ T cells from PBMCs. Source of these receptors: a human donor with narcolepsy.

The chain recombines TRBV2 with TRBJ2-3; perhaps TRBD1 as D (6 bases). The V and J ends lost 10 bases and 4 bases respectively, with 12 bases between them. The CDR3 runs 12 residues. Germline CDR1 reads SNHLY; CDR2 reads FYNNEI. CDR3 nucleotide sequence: TGTGCCACAGGGGTAAGGGCAGATACGCAGTATTTT. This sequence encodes CATGVRADTQYF.

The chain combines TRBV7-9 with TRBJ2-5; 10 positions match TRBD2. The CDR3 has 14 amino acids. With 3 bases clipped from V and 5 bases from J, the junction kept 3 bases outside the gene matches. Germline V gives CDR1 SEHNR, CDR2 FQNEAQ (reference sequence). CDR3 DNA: TGTGCCAGCAGCTTTAGCGGGGGGCAGGAGACCCAGTACTTC. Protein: CASSFSGGQETQYF.

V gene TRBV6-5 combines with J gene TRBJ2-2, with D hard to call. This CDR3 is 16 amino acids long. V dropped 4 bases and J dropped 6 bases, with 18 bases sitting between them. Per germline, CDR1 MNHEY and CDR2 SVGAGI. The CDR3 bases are TGTGCCAGCAGTTGGACCCCTCTAGGGTTCGCCGGGGAGCTGTTTTTT. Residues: CASSWTPLGFAGELFF.

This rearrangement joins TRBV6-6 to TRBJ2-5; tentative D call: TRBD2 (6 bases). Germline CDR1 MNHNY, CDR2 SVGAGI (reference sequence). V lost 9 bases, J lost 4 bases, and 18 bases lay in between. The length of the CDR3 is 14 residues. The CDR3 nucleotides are TGTGCCAGTGCCCGCTCGGAGGGAGGAGAGACCCAGTACTTC. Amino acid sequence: CASARSEGGETQYF.

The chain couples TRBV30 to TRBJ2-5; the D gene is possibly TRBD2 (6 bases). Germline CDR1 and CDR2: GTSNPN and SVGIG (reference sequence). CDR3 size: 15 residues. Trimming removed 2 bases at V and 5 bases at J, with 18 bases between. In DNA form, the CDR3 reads TGTGCCTGGAGTCCCCAAGGGACTGTAGGCGAGACCCAGTACTTC. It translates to CAWSPQGTVGETQYF.

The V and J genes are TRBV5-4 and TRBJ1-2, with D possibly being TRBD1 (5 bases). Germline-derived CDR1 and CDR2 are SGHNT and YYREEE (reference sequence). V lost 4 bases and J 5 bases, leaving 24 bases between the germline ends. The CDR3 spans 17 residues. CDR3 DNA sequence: TGTGCCAGCAGCCCAGCCGCAGGAGGGACCCGTATGTATGGCTACACCTTC. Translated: CASSPAAGGTRMYGYTF.

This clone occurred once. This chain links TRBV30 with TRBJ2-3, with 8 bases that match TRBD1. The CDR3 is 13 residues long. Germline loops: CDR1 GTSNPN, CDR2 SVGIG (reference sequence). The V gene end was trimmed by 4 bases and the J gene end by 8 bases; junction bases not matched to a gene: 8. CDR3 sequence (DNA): TGTGCCTGGACCTTGGACAGGGTCGGTACGCAGTATTTT. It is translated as CAWTLDRVGTQYF.

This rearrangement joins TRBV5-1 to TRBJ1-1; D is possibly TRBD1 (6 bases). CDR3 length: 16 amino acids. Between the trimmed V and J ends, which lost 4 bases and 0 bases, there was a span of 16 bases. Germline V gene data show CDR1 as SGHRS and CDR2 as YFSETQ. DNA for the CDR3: TGCGCCAGCAGCCAGGGGCAAACAGGGATGAACACTGAAGCTTTCTTT. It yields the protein CASSQGQTGMNTEAFF. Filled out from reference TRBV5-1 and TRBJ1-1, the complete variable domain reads KAGVTQTPRYLIKTRGQQVTLSCSPISGHRSVSWYQQTPGQGLQFLFEYFSETQRNKGNFPGRFSGRQFSNSRSEMNVSTLELGDSALYLCASSQGQTGMNTEAFFGQGTRLTVV.

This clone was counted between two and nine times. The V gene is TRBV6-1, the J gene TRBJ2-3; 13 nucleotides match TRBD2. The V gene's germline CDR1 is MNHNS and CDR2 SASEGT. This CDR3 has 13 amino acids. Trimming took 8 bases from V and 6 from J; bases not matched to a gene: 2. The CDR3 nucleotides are TGTGCCAGCGGACTAGCGGGAGTGGATACGCAGTATTTT. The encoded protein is CASGLAGVDTQYF.

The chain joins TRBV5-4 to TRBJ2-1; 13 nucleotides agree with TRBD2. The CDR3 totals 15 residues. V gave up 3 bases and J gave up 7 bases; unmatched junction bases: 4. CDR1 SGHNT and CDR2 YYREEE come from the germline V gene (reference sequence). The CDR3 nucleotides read TGTGCCAGCAGCTCTCCGGGACTAGCGGGAAATGAGCAGTTCTTC. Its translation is CASSSPGLAGNEQFF.

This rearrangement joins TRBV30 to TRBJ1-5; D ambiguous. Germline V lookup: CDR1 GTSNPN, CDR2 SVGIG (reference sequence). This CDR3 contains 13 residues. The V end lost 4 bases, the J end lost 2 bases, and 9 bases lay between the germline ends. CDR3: CAWTAARNQPQHF. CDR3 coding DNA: TGTGCCTGGACCGCAGCTCGCAATCAGCCCCAGCATTTT.

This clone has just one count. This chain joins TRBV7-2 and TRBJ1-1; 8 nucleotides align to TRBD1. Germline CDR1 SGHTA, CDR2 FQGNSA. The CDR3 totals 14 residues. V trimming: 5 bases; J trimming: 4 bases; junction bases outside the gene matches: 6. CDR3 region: CASSVDRGVTEAFF. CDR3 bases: TGTGCCAGCAGCGTAGACAGGGGTGTCACTGAAGCTTTCTTT.

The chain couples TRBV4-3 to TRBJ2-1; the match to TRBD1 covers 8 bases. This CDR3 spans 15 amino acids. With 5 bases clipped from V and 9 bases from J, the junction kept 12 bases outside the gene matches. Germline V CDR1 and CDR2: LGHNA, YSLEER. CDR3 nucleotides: TGCGCCAGCAGCAGGGTGACAGGGGAAGCCAGTGAGCAGTTCTTC. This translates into CASSRVTGEASEQFF.

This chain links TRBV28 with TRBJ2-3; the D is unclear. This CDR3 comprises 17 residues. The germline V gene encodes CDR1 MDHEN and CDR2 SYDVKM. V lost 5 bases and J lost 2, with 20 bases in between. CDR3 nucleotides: TGTGCCAGCAGTAAAGAGAGTCGAGTCAGGTTCACAGATACGCAGTATTTT. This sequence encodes CASSKESRVRFTDTQYF.

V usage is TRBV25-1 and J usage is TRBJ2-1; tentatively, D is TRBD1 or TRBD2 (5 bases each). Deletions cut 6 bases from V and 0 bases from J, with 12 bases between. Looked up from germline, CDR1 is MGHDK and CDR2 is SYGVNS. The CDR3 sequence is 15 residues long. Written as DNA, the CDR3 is TGTGCCAGCAGGTTAGCAGGGAGCTCCTACAATGAGCAGTTCTTC. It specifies CASRLAGSSYNEQFF.

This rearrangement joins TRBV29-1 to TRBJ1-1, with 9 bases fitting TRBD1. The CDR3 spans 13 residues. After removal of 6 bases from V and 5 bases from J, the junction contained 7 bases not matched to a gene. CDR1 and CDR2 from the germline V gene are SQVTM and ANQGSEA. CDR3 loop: CSVGGQGSTEAFF. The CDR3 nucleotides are TGCAGCGTAGGGGGACAGGGCTCGACTGAAGCTTTCTTT.